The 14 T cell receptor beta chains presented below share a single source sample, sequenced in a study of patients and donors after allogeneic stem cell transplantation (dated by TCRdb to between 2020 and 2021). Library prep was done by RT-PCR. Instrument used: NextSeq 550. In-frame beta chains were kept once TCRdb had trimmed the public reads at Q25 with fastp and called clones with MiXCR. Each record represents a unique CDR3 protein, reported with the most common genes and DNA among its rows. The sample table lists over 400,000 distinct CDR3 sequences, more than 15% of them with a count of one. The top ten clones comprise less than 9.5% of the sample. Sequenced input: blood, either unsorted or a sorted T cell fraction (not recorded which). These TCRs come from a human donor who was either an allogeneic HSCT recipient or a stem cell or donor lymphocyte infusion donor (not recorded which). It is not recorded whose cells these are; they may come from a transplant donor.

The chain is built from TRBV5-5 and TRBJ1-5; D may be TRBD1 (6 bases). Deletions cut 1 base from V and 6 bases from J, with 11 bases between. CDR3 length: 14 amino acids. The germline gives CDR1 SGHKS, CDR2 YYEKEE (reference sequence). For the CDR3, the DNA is TGTGCCAGCAGCTTGACAGGGAGGGGTCAGCCCCAGCATTTT. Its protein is CASSLTGRGQPQHF.

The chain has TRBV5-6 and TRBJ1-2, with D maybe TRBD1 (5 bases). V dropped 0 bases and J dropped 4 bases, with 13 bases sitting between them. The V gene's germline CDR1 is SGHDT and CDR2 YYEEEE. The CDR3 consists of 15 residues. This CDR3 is CASSLDRGLFYGYTF. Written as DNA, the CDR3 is TGTGCCAGCAGCTTGGATAGGGGTCTTTTCTATGGCTACACCTTC.

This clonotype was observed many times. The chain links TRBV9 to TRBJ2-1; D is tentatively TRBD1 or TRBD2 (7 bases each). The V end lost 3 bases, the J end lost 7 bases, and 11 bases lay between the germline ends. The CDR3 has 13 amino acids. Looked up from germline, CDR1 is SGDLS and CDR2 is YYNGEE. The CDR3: CASSGQGGNEQFF. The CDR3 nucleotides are TGTGCCAGCAGCGGACAGGGAGGGAATGAGCAGTTCTTC.

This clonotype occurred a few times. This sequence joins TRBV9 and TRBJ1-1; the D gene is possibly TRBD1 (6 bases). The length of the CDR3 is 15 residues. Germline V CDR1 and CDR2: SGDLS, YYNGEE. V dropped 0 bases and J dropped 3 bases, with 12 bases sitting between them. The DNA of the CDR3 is TGTGCCAGCAGCGTAGGGGGGCTTGGTTACACTGAAGCTTTCTTT. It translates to CASSVGGLGYTEAFF. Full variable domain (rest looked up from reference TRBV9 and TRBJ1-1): DSGVTQTPKHLITATGQRVTLRCSPRSGDLSVYWYQQSLDQGLQFLIQYYNGEERAKGNILERFSAQQFPDLHSELNLSSLELGDSALYFCASSVGGLGYTEAFFGQGTRLTVV.

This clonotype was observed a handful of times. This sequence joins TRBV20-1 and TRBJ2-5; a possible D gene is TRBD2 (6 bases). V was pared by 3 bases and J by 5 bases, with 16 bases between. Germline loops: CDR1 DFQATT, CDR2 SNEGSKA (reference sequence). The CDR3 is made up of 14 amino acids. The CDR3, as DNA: TGCAGTGCTAGGGCGAGGCCACGGGGGGAGACCCAGTACTTC. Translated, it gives CSARARPRGETQYF.

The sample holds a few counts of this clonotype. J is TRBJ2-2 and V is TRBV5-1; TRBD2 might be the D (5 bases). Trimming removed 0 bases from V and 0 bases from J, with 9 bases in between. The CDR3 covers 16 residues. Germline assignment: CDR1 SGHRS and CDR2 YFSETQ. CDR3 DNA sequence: TGCGCCAGCAGCTTGGTGGCGGGTACGAACACCGGGGAGCTGTTTTTT. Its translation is CASSLVAGTNTGELFF. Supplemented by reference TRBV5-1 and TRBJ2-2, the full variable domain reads KAGVTQTPRYLIKTRGQQVTLSCSPISGHRSVSWYQQTPGQGLQFLFEYFSETQRNKGNFPGRFSGRQFSNSRSEMNVSTLELGDSALYLCASSLVAGTNTGELFFGEGSRLTVL.

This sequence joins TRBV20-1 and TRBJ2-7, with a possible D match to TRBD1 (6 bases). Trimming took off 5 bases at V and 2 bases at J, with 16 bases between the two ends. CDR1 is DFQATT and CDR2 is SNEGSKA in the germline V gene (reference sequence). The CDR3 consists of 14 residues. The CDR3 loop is CSARAGQLPYEQYF. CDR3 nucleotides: TGCAGTGCTCGCGCCGGACAGCTACCCTACGAGCAGTACTTC.

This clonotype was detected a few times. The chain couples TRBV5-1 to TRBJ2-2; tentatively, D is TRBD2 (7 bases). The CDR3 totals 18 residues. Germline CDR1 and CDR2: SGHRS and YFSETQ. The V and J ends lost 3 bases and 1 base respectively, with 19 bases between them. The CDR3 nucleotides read TGCGCCAGCAGCTCCTCGTCGGGGGGCCGGGGGAACACCGGGGAGCTGTTTTTT. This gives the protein CASSSSSGGRGNTGELFF. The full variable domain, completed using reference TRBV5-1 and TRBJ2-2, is KAGVTQTPRYLIKTRGQQVTLSCSPISGHRSVSWYQQTPGQGLQFLFEYFSETQRNKGNFPGRFSGRQFSNSRSEMNVSTLELGDSALYLCASSSSSGGRGNTGELFFGEGSRLTVL.

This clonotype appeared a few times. The chain's CDR3 is CASSLVSPPALGATEAFF. CDR3 nucleotide sequence: TGTGCCAGCAGCTTAGTTTCCCCCCCGGCTTTAGGGGCGACTGAAGCTTTCTTT. This rearrangement joins TRBV7-6 to TRBJ1-1; perhaps TRBD1 as D (5 bases). The CDR3 runs 18 residues. V lost 1 base, J lost 5 bases, and 23 bases lay in between. Germline V CDR1 and CDR2: SGHVS, FNYEAQ.

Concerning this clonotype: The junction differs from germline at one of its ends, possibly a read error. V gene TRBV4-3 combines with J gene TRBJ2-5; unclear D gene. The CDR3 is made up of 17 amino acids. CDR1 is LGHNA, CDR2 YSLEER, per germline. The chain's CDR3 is CTSSQDLIARPQETQYF. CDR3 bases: TGCACCAGCAGCCAGGATTTAATCGCGAGGCCCCAAGAGACCCAGTACTTC.

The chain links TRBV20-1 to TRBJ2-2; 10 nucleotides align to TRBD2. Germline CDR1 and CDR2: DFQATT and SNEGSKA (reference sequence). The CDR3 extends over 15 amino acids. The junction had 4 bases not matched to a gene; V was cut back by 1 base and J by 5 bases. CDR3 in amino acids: CSARALAGVTGELFF. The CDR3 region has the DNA TGCAGTGCTAGAGCCCTAGCGGGAGTTACCGGGGAGCTGTTTTTT.

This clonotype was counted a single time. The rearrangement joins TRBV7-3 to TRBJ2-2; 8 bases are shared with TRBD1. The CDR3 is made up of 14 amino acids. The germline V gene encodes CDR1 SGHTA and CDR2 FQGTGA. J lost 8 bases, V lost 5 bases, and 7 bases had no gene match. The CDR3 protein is CASSMDRAAGELFF. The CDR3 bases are TGTGCCAGCAGCATGGACAGGGCAGCAGGGGAGCTGTTTTTT.

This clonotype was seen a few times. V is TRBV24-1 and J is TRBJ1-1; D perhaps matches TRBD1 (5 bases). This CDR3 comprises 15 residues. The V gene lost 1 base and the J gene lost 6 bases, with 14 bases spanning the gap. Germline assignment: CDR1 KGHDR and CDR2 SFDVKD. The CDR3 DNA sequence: TGTGCCACCAGTGATTTAGGGCCAAGGGGCGCTGAAGCTTTCTTT. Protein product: CATSDLGPRGAEAFF.

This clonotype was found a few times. CDR3 coding DNA: TGCGCCAGCAGCCAAGGGGGAGCTCAAGGGACAGATACGCAGTATTTT. This codes for CASSQGGAQGTDTQYF. The chain is built from TRBV4-3 and TRBJ2-3, with a weak D call TRBD2 (5 bases). Germline assignment: CDR1 LGHNA and CDR2 YSLEER. There are 16 residues in the CDR3. V was trimmed by 1 base and J by 3 bases, leaving 14 bases between them.